The next 13 T cell receptor beta chains were all read from a single sample in a study of a mutant IDH1 vaccine in newly diagnosed glioma. Only in-frame clones appear in the TCRdb table, and some are missing; sequencing was by immunoSEQ multiplex PCR. This table holds roughly 99,000 clones, over 85% found once. Time point of the sample: baseline, week 1 (first vaccination visit). Sample treatment: pre-vaccination baseline after standard-of-care therapy. The material was PBMCs, obtained from a glioma patient treated with radiotherapy, temozolomide or both. Every receptor here comes from a woman in her forties or fifties with glioma.

The chain couples TRBV7-9 to TRBJ2-7, with D possibly TRBD1 on 5 matching bases. This CDR3 region has 12 residues. Germline lookup yields CDR1 SEHNR and CDR2 FQNEAQ (reference sequence). Deletions cut 5 bases from V and 6 bases from J, with 11 bases between. The CDR3 coding sequence is TGTGCCAGCAGCATGCGCAGGGCCGAGCAGTACTTC. This encodes CASSMRRAEQYF.

CDR3 coding DNA: TGTGCCAGTTGGGGAACCGGGACAGGGGGCGAGCAGTACTTC. Translated, it gives CASWGTGTGGEQYF. The gene calls are TRBV19 and TRBJ2-7; TRBD1 aligns across 11 bases. With 8 bases clipped from V and 6 bases from J, the junction kept 9 bases outside the gene matches. The CDR3 totals 14 residues. CDR1 LNHDA and CDR2 SQIVND come from the germline V gene (reference sequence).

The gene calls are TRBV5-1 and TRBJ2-3, with TRBD2 as a possible D gene (6 bases). The CDR3 contains 14 residues. CDR1 is SGHRS, CDR2 YFSETQ, per germline. V shed 3 bases and J shed 1 base, with 9 bases lying between them. CDR3 sequence (DNA): TGCGCCAGCAGCTCCGGAGGGGGCACAGATACGCAGTATTTT. This gives the protein CASSSGGGTDTQYF. Full variable domain (rest looked up from reference TRBV5-1 and TRBJ2-3): KAGVTQTPRYLIKTRGQQVTLSCSPISGHRSVSWYQQTPGQGLQFLFEYFSETQRNKGNFPGRFSGRQFSNSRSEMNVSTLELGDSALYLCASSSGGGTDTQYFGPGTRLTVL.

The CDR3 sequence is CAISASNNEQFF. CDR3 bases: TGTGCCATCAGTGCATCCAACAATGAGCAGTTCTTC. V gene TRBV10-3 combines with J gene TRBJ2-1; D is unclear. Germline assignment: CDR1 ENHRY and CDR2 SYGVKD. The CDR3 loop spans 12 amino acids. The V gene lost 4 bases and the J gene lost 5 bases, with 6 bases spanning the gap.

This clone was seen only once. This chain links TRBV6-5 with TRBJ1-3; 7 nucleotides agree with TRBD1. Trimming cost V 11 bases and J 4 bases; bases outside gene matches: 5. Germline loops: CDR1 MNHEY, CDR2 SVGAGI. The CDR3 spans 12 residues. The chain's CDR3 is CAAQGDGNTIYF. CDR3 in DNA: TGTGCCGCGCAGGGGGACGGAAACACCATATATTTT.

The rearrangement uses TRBV30 and TRBJ1-2, with D maybe TRBD1 (6 bases). The CDR3 length is 12 residues. Per germline, CDR1 GTSNPN and CDR2 SVGIG (reference sequence). V was cut by 4 bases and J by 8 bases, with 14 bases left in between. Here the CDR3 reads CAWTGRGYGYTF. CDR3 coding DNA: TGTGCCTGGACGGGGAGGGGGTACGGCTACACCTTC.

The chain has TRBV5-1 and TRBJ2-7; D ambiguous. CDR3 length equals 14 residues. Trimming removed 0 bases from V and 6 bases from J, with 13 bases in between. Germline V gene lookup returns CDR1 SGHRS and CDR2 YFSETQ. The CDR3: CASSLADGMGEQYF. The CDR3 coding sequence is TGCGCCAGCAGCTTGGCCGACGGAATGGGCGAGCAGTACTTC.

The chain carries TRBV20-1 and TRBJ2-1, with D possibly matching TRBD2 (6 bases). V lost 6 bases and J lost 10, with 13 bases in between. The CDR3 consists of 11 residues. In germline, CDR1 is DFQATT, CDR2 SNEGSKA (reference sequence). This chain's CDR3 is CSAPGLLEQFF. The DNA of the CDR3 is TGCAGTGCCCCGGGACTTTTAGAGCAGTTCTTC.

This clone was seen a few times. The chain combines TRBV5-1 with TRBJ2-7, with TRBD2 identical over 7 bases. V was pared by 0 bases and J by 3 bases, with 6 bases of the junction left unmatched. The CDR3 covers 15 residues. Germline assignment: CDR1 SGHRS and CDR2 YFSETQ. The CDR3 spells CASSLGLAVRYEQYF. CDR3 DNA sequence: TGCGCCAGCAGCTTGGGGCTAGCGGTGCGCTACGAGCAGTACTTC.

The V and J genes are TRBV5-1 and TRBJ2-2; D not certain. The V end lost 4 bases, the J end lost 5 bases, and 15 bases lay between the germline ends. The CDR3 sequence is 15 residues long. Germline V gene data show CDR1 as SGHRS and CDR2 as YFSETQ. CDR3 protein: CASSGRATQTGELFF. CDR3 nucleotide sequence: TGCGCCAGCAGCGGCCGAGCGACCCAGACCGGGGAGCTGTTTTTT.

The chain has TRBV19 and TRBJ1-6; 9 positions match TRBD1. CDR3 size: 15 residues. Germline CDR1 is LNHDA and CDR2 is SQIVND (reference sequence). Trimming took 5 bases from V and 2 from J; bases not matched to a gene: 1. The DNA for the CDR3 is TGTGCCAGTAGTCGGGACAGGGCCTATAATTCACCCCTCCACTTT. This sequence encodes CASSRDRAYNSPLHF. The full variable domain, its missing parts supplied by reference TRBV19 and TRBJ1-6, is DGGITQSPKYLFRKEGQNVTLSCEQNLNHDAMYWYRQDPGQGLRLIYYSQIVNDFQKGDIAEGYSVSREKKESFPLTVTSAQKNPTAFYLCASSRDRAYNSPLHFGNGTRLTVT.

This chain connects TRBV7-9 to TRBJ1-6; the D gene is possibly TRBD1 (5 bases). The V end lost 3 bases, the J end lost 4 bases, and 10 bases lay between the germline ends. CDR3 size: 15 residues. Germline V lookup: CDR1 SEHNR, CDR2 FQNEAQ (reference sequence). DNA of the CDR3: TGTGCCAGCAGCTTTGGGGGGAGGTATAATTCACCCCTCCACTTT. It translates to CASSFGGRYNSPLHF.

The chain links TRBV5-1 to TRBJ1-5; TRBD1 matches 11 bases. The J segment lost 7 bases and the V segment lost 4 bases, leaving 10 bases of the junction unmatched. The CDR3 length is 16 residues. Germline CDR1 and CDR2: SGHRS and YFSETQ. In DNA form, the CDR3 reads TGCGCCAGCAGCCGAGGGGACAGGGGGAGTCGGCAGCCCCAGCATTTT. Protein product: CASSRGDRGSRQPQHF.